This TCR beta chain originates from a study of untreated major depressive disorder. V was clipped by 1 base and J by 5 bases, with 14 bases between them. Germline V gene sequence: CDR1 MNHNY, CDR2 SVGAGI (reference sequence). The length of the CDR3 is 16 residues. Libraries were prepared by immunoSEQ multiplex PCR; TCRdb keeps only in-frame clonotypes and omits some of them. The table records about 21,000 clones, around 93% of them present only once. V is TRBV6-6 and J is TRBJ2-2; D gene unclear. The sequenced sample was CD4+ T cells from PBMCs. This clonotype was sampled from a man between 25 and 39 years old in good health. Here the CDR3 reads CASSYLVSKFTGELFF. CDR3 nucleotides: TGTGCCAGCAGTTACTTAGTATCGAAGTTTACCGGGGAGCTGTTTTTT.